Described below is a single T cell receptor beta chain sequence and its context. The target antigen is unknown. The TCR beta CDR3 regions underwent amplification using RNA transcripts as the source. Initially, a first-round RT-PCR of the TCR CDR3 employed the HTBI primer set. TCRdb analysed the multiplex PCR reads with MiXCR anew, one entry per CDR3 protein. The sample contains hundreds of thousands of distinct CDR3 sequences, 35% of which appear only once. Over 18 months, lack of ophthalmopathy progression marked Graves' hyperthyroidism as stable. Uncontrolled infection, other autoimmune disease, pregnancy or lactation led to exclusion. This sample stems from a study of T cells in Graves' hyperthyroidism and ophthalmopathy. Regarding the study as a whole: Blood samples included most of the expanded thyroid clonotypes exceeding 0.001. Prediction of ophthalmopathy progression came a median roughly 7.1 months pre-onset.

This CDR3 is 16 amino acids long. The ends were cut back, 5 bases at V and 5 bases at J, with 18 bases in the middle. CDR1 is SGHTA and CDR2 is FQGNSA in the germline V gene. The sample consisted of blood. This TCR was sampled from a woman aged 40 to 50 with Graves' hyperthyroidism. The chain combines TRBV7-2 with TRBJ1-4; weak D call: TRBD1 (5 bases). Written as DNA, the CDR3 is TGTGCCAGCAGCCAAGATGCGGCAGGGAGCAATGAAAAACTGTTTTTT. This sequence encodes CASSQDAAGSNEKLFF. The entire variable domain, with the rest obtained from reference TRBV7-2 and TRBJ1-4, is as follows: GAGVSQSPSNKVTEKGKDVELRCDPISGHTALYWYRQSLGQGLEFLIYFQGNSAPDKSGLPSDRFSAERTGGSVSTLTIQRTQQEDSAVYLCASSQDAAGSNEKLFFGSGTQLSVL.